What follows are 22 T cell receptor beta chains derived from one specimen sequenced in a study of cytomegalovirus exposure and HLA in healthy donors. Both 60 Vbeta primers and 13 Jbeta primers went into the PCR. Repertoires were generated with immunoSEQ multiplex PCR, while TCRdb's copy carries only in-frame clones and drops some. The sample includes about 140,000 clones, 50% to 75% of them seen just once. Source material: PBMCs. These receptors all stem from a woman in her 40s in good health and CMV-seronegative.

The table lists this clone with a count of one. The CDR3 sequence is CASKDRVAYEQYF. The CDR3 DNA reads as TGTGCCAGCAAGGACAGGGTGGCCTACGAGCAGTACTTC. This chain links TRBV6-1 with TRBJ2-7, with TRBD1 matching 8 bases. The junction had 4 bases not matched to a gene; V was cut back by 7 bases and J by 2 bases. From germline, CDR1 is MNHNS and CDR2 SASEGT. This CDR3 is built from 13 residues.

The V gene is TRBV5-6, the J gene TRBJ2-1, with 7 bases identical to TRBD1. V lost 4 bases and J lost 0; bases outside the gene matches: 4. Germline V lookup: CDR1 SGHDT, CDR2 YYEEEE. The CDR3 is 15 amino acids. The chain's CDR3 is CASSPTGSSYNEQFF. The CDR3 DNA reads TGTGCCAGCAGCCCGACAGGGAGCTCCTACAATGAGCAGTTCTTC. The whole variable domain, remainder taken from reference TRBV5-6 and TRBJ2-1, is DAGVTQSPTHLIKTRGQQVTLRCSPKSGHDTVSWYQQALGQGPQFIFQYYEEEERQRGNFPDRFSGHQFPNYSSELNVNALLLGDSALYLCASSPTGSSYNEQFFGPGTRLTVL.

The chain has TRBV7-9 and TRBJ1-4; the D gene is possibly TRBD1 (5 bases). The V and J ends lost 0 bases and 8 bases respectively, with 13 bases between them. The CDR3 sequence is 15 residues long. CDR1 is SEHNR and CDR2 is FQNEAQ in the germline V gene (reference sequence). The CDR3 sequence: CASSLAGGIGEKLFF. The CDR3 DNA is TGTGCCAGCAGCTTAGCGGGGGGGATCGGCGAAAAACTGTTTTTT.

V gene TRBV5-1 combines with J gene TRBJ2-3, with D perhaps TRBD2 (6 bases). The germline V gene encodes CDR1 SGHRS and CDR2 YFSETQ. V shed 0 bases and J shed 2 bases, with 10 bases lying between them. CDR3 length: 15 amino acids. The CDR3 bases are TGCGCCAGCAGCTTGGGACTAGTTGACACAGATACGCAGTATTTT. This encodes CASSLGLVDTDTQYF.

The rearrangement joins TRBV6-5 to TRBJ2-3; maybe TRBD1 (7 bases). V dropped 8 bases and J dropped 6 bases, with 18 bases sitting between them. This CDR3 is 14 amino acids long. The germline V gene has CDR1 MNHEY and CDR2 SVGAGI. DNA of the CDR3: TGTGCCAGCCGTGACCCAGGGGGAGGCGATACGCAGTATTTT. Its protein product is CASRDPGGGDTQYF.

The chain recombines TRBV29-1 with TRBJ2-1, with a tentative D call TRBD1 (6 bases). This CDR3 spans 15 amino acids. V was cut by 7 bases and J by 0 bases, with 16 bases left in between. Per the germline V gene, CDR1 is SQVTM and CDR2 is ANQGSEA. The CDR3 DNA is TGCAGCGCCCGTCAAGGGGGAAGCTCCTACAATGAGCAGTTCTTC. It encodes CSARQGGSSYNEQFF.

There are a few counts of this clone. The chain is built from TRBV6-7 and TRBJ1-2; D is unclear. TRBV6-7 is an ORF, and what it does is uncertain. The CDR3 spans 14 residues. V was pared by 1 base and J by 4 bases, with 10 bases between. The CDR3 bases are TGTGCCAGCAGTTACTGCACATTTTCCTATGGCTACACCTTC. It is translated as CASSYCTFSYGYTF.

CDR3 DNA sequence: TGTGCCAGCAGCTTAAGGGACAGGGGTGAAGCTTTCTTT. Residues: CASSLRDRGEAFF. The genes are TRBV11-2 and TRBJ1-1, with 10 bases identical to TRBD1. This CDR3 has 13 residues. Germline V CDR1 and CDR2: SGHAT, FQNNGV. V gave up 2 bases and J gave up 7 bases; unmatched junction bases: 1. The variable domain in full, completed from reference TRBV11-2 and TRBJ1-1, reads EAGVAQSPRYKIIEKRQSVAFWCNPISGHATLYWYQQILGQGPKLLIQFQNNGVVDDSQLPKDRFSAERLKGVDSTLKIQPAKLEDSAVYLCASSLRDRGEAFFGQGTRLTVV.

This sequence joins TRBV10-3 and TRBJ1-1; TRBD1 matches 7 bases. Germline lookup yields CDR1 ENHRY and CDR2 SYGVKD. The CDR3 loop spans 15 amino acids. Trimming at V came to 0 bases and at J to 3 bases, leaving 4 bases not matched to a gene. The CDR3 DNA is TGTGCCATCAGTGAGTCGAGGGACAGAGACACTGAAGCTTTCTTT. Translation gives CAISESRDRDTEAFF.

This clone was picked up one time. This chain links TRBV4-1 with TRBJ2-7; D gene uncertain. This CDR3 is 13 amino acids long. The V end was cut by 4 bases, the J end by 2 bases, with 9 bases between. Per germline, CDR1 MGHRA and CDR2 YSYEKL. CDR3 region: CASSPTSTYEQYF. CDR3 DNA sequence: TGCGCCAGCAGCCCCACAAGTACCTACGAGCAGTACTTC.

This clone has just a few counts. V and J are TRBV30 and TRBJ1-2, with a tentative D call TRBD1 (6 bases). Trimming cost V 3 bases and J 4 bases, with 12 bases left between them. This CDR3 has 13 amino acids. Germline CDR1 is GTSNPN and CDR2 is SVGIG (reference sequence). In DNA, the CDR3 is TGTGCCTGGAGCCCAGGGGCTGCCTATGGCTACACCTTC. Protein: CAWSPGAAYGYTF. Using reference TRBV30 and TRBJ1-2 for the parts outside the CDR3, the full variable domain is SQTIHQWPATLVQPVGSPLSLECTVEGTSNPNLYWYRQAAGRGLQLLFYSVGIGQISSEVPQNLSASRPQDRQFILSSKKLLLSDSGFYLCAWSPGAAYGYTFGSGTRLTVV.

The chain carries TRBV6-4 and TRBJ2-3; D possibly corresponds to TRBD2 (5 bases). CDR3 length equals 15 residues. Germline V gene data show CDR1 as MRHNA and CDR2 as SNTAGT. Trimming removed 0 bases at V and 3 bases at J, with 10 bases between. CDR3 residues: CASSDSSGRTDTQYF. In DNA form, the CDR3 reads TGTGCCAGCAGTGACTCGAGCGGTAGAACAGATACGCAGTATTTT.

The CDR3, as DNA: TGTGCCTGGAACCGACAAGGTGTTGAAAAACTGTTTTTT. Translating it yields CAWNRQGVEKLFF. The chain joins TRBV30 to TRBJ1-4; D gene uncertain. The CDR3 consists of 13 residues. Germline lookup yields CDR1 GTSNPN and CDR2 SVGIG (reference sequence). Deletions cut 4 bases from V and 7 bases from J, with 13 bases between.

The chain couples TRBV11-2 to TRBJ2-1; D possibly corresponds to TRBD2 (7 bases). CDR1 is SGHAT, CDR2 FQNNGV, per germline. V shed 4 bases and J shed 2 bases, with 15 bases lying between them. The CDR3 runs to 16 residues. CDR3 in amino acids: CASSSLRGTTYNEQFF. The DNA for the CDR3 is TGTGCCAGCAGCTCCCTGCGGGGGACAACCTACAATGAGCAGTTCTTC.

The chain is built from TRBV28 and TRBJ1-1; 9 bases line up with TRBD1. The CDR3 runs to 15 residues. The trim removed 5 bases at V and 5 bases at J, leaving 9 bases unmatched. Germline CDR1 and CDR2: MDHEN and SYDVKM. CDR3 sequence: CASSLPRDRETEAFF. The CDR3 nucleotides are TGTGCCAGCAGTCTACCGCGGGACAGGGAGACTGAAGCTTTCTTT.

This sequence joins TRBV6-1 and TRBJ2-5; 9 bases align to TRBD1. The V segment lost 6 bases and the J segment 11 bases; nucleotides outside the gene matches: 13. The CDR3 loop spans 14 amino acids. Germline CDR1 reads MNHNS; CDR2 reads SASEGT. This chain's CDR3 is CASRPGTGLREQYF. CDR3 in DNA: TGTGCCAGCAGGCCCGGGACAGGGCTAAGGGAGCAGTACTTC.

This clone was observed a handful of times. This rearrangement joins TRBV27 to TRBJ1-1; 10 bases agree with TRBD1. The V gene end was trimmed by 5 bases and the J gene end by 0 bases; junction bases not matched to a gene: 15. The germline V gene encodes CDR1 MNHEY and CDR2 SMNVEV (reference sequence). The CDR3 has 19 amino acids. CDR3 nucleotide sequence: TGTGCCAGCAGTCCGGGGACAGGGGACCTAAGGGGCTTGAACACTGAAGCTTTCTTT. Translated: CASSPGTGDLRGLNTEAFF.

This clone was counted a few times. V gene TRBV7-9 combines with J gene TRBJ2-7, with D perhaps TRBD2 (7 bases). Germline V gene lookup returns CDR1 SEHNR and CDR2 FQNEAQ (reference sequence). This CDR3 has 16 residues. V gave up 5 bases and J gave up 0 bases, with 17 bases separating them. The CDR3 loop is CASSPRGGGDSYEQYF. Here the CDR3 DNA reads TGTGCCAGCAGCCCTCGCGGAGGGGGGGACTCCTACGAGCAGTACTTC.

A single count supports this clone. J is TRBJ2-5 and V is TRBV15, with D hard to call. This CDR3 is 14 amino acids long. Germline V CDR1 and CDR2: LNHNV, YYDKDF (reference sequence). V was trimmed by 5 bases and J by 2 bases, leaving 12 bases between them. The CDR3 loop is CATSPVRVQETQYF. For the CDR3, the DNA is TGTGCCACCAGCCCCGTTCGGGTACAAGAGACCCAGTACTTC.

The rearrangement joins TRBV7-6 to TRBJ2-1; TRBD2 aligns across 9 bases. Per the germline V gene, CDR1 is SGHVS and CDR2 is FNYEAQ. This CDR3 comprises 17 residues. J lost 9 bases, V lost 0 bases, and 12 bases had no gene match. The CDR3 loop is CASSLAGPAGGLAEQFF. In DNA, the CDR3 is TGTGCCAGCAGCTTAGCCGGTCCAGCGGGGGGCCTCGCTGAGCAGTTCTTC.

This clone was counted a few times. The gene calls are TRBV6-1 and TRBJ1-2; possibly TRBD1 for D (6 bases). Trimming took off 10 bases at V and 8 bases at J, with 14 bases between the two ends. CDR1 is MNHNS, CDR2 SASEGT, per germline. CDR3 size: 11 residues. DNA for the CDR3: TGTGCCACCACGGACAGTTACGGCTACACCTTC. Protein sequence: CATTDSYGYTF.

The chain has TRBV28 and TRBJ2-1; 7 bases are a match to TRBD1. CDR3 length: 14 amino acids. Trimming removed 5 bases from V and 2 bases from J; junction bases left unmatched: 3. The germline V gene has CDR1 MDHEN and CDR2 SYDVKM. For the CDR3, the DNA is TGTGCCAGCAGTATCGGGACAGCCTACAATGAGCAGTTCTTC. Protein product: CASSIGTAYNEQFF. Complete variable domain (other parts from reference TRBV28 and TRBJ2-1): DVKVTQSSRYLVKRTGEKVFLECVQDMDHENMFWYRQDPGLGLRLIYFSYDVKMKEKGDIPEGYSVSREKKERFSLILESASTNQTSMYLCASSIGTAYNEQFFGPGTRLTVL.